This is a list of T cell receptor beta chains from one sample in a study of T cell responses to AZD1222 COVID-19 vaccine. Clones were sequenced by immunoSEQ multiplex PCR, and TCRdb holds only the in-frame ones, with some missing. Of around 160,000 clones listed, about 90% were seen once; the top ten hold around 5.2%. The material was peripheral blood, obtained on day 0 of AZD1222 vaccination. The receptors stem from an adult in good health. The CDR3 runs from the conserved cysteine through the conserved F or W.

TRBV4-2	CASSQEDGYYGYTF
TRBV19	CASSIEQGARTQYF
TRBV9	CASSVTGSVETQYF
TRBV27	CASSFTPGSTNSPLHF
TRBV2	CASRGQANQPQHF
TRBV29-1	CSVGQPLEAFF
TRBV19	CASSRLAGLRDEQFF
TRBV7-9	CASSLADRGAREKLFF
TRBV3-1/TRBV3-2	CASSQDDGETQYF
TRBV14	CASSQLAGGLFYNEQFF
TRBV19	CASSSSPGHPQETQYF
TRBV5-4	CASSWGQGGDTEAFF
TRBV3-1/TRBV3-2	CASSPGAKNIQYF
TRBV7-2	CASSLFGRTSLRRAETQYF
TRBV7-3	CASSDRVGTEAFF
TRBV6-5	CASTLTGTGNTIYF
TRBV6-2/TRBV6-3	CASSYHQDGQAGETQYF
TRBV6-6	CASSPDRTGRTYNEQFF
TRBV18	CASSTRERGNEQFF